The rows below give T cell receptor beta chains drawn from one sample of a study of IL-17A CD8 T cells in psoriatic arthritis synovium. Sequencing used immunoSEQ multiplex PCR; TCRdb keeps in-frame clones, though not all of them. The sample carries 1,500 to 2,000 clones, roughly two thirds recorded once. The sequenced material came from memory CD8+ T cells from synovial fluid. The receptor source for this set is a human donor with psoriatic arthritis. Each CDR3 is given with its conserved first and last residue. The D gene is left open where the match is weak. Expanded clones get a size class; other rows say once, few or many, or leave the size out.

>TRBV9|once|TRBD1|TRBJ2-2
TGTGCCAGCAGCGTAAAGCGGGACAGGGCGAACACCGGGGAGCTGTTTTTT
CASSVKRDRANTGELFF
>TRBV20-1|NA|NA|TRBJ1-2
TGCAGTGCTGGCCTCCCGGGACACCAATTT
CSAGLPGHQF
>TRBV11-2|NA|NA|TRBJ2-1
TGTGCCAGCAGCTTATATAAGGAAAATGAGCAGTTCTTC
CASSLYKENEQFF
>TRBV10-3|NA|NA|TRBJ1-5
TGTGCCATCAGTGATCCAGGTGGCAATCAGCCCCAGCATTTT
CAISDPGGNQPQHF
>TRBV9|NA|NA|TRBJ2-1
TGTGCCAGCAGCGTGAACAATGAGCAGTTCTTC
CASSVNNEQFF
>TRBV7-9|NA|TRBD1|TRBJ2-5
TGTGCCAGCAGCCAGAGGGGGCAGACCCTAGACCAAGAGACCCAGTACTTC
CASSQRGQTLDQETQYF
>TRBV7-9|NA|TRBD1|TRBJ2-5
TGTGCCAGCAGTACCGGGACAGGGGTGCAAGAGACCCAGTACTTC
CASSTGTGVQETQYF
>TRBV13|NA|TRBD1|TRBJ2-7
TGTGCCAGCAGATTACAGGGACAGGGAGGCTACGAGCAGTACTTC
CASRLQGQGGYEQYF
>TRBV15|NA|TRBD2|TRBJ2-3
TGTGCCACCAGCAGCCGGACTAGGCCTAGCACAGATACGCAGTATTTT
CATSSRTRPSTDTQYF
>TRBV4-2|NA|TRBD1|TRBJ2-1
TGTGCCAGCAGCCCCCAAGGGGGCACCTACAATGAGCAGTTCTTC
CASSPQGGTYNEQFF
>TRBV6-6|NA|NA|TRBJ1-1
TGTGCCAGCAGTTACTTCGCTGGAAACACTGAAGCTTTCTTT
CASSYFAGNTEAFF
>TRBV6-1|once|TRBD1|TRBJ1-5
TGTGCCAGCAGTCCCTTCTCAGGGGGCCGGCAGCCCCAGCATTTT
CASSPFSGGRQPQHF
>TRBV19|few|NA|TRBJ1-1
TGTGCCAGTATAGCACAGAAAAGGGACATCCACACTGAAGCTTTCTTT
CASIAQKRDIHTEAFF
>TRBV27|few|NA|TRBJ1-4
TGTGCCAGCAGCGCCCGCGGCTGGAGGGGAAAACTGTTTTTT
CASSARGWRGKLFF
>TRBV5-1|NA|NA|TRBJ2-7
TGCGCCAGCAGCTTGGTGGACCAATACTCCTACGAGCAGTACTTC
CASSLVDQYSYEQYF
>TRBV7-3|NA|TRBD1|TRBJ1-5
TGTGCCAGCAGCCAGGACAGGGGACCCAGTCAGCCCCAGCATTTT
CASSQDRGPSQPQHF
>TRBV9|few|TRBD1|TRBJ2-2
TGTGCCAGCAGCAGCCCGGACAGGGGGCAATCCGGGGAGCTGTTTTTT
CASSSPDRGQSGELFF
>TRBV7-2|NA|NA|TRBJ2-1
TGTGCCAGCAGCTTTGGATCTTACTCCTACAATGAGCAGTTCTTC
CASSFGSYSYNEQFF
>TRBV7-2|few|NA|TRBJ1-5
TGTGCCAGCGCGCTCCTAGAGAATCAGCCCCAGCATTTT
CASALLENQPQHF
>TRBV5-5|once|NA|TRBJ2-2
TGTGCCAGCAGCTGGAGACAGTCGAACACCGGGGAGCTGTTTTTT
CASSWRQSNTGELFF
>TRBV7-9|NA|NA|TRBJ2-1
TGTGCCAGCAGCTTAGCCAGAGGCAATGAGCAGTTCTTC
CASSLARGNEQFF